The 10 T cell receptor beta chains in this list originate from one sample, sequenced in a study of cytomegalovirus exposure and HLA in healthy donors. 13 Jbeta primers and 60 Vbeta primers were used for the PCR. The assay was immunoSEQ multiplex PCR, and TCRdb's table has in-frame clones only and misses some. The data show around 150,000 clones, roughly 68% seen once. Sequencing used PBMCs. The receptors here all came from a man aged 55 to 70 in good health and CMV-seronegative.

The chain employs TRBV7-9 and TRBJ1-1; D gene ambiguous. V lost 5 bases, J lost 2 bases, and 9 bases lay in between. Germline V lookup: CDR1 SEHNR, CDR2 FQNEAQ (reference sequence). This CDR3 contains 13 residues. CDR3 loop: CASSPPKNTEAFF. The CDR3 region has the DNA TGTGCCAGCAGCCCTCCTAAAAACACTGAAGCTTTCTTT. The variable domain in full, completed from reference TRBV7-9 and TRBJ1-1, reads DTGVSQNPRHKITKRGQNVTFRCDPISEHNRLYWYRQTLGQGPEFLTYFQNEAQLEKSRLLSDRFSAERPKGSFSTLEIQRTEQGDSAMYLCASSPPKNTEAFFGQGTRLTVV.

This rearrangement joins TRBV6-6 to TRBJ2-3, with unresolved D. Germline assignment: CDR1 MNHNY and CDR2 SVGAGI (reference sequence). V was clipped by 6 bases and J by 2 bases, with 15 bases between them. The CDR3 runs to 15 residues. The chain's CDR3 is CASSKPWSDTDTQYF. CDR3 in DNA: TGTGCCAGCAGCAAACCGTGGAGCGACACAGATACGCAGTATTTT.

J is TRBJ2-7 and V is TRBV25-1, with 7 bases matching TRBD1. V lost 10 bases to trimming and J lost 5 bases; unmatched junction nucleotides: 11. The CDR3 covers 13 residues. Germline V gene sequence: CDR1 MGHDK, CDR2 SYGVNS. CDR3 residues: CATIGGIVDEQYF. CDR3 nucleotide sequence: TGTGCCACCATAGGGGGCATCGTTGACGAGCAGTACTTC.

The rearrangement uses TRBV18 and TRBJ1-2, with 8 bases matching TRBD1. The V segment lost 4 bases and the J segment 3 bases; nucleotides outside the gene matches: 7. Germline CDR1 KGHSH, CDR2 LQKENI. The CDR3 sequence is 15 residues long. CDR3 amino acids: CASSQETGEDYGYTF. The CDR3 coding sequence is TGTGCCAGCTCACAGGAGACAGGGGAAGACTATGGCTACACCTTC. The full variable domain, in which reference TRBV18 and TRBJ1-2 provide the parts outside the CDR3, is NAGVMQNPRHLVRRRGQEARLRCSPMKGHSHVYWYRQLPEEGLKFMVYLQKENIIDESGMPKERFSAEFPKEGPSILRIQQVVRGDSAAYFCASSQETGEDYGYTFGSGTRLTVV.

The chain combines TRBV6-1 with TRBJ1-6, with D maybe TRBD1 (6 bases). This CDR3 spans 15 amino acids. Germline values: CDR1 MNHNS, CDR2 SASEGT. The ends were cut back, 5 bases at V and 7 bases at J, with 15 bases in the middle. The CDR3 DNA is TGTGCCAGCAGTCGGGGGGGGGCAGGGAATTCACCCCTCCACTTT. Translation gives CASSRGGAGNSPLHF.

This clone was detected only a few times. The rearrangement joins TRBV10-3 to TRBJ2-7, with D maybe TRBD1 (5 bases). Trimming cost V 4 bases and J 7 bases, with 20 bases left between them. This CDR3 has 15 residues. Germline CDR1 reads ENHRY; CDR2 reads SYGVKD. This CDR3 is CAISGHKGVNPEQYF. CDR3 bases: TGTGCCATCAGTGGCCACAAAGGGGTTAACCCTGAGCAGTACTTC.

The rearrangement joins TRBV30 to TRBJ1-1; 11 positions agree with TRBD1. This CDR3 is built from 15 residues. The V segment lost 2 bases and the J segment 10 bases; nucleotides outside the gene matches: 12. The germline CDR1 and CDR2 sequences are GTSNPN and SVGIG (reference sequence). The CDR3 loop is CAWSLGQGAQVGAFF. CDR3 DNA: TGTGCCTGGAGTCTCGGACAGGGGGCGCAGGTAGGAGCTTTCTTT.

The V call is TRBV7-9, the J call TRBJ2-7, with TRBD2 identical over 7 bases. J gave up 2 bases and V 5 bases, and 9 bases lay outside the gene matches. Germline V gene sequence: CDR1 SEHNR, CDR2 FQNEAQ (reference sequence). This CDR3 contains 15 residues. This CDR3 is CASSPPGDYTYEQYF. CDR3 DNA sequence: TGTGCCAGCAGCCCCCCCGGGGACTATACCTACGAGCAGTACTTC.

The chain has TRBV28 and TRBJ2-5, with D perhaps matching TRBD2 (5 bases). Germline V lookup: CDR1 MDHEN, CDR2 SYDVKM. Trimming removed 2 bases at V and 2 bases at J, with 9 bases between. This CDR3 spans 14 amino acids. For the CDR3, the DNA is TGTGCCAGCAGTTTAGCGGCGGGTCAAGAGACCCAGTACTTC. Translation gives CASSLAAGQETQYF.

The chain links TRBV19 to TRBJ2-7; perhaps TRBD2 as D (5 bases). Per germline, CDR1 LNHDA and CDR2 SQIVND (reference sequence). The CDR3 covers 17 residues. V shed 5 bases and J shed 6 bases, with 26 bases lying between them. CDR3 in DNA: TGTGCCAGTAGTCGTGTATCGGGGATTGGTGGTCGAGTCGAGCAGTACTTC. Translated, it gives CASSRVSGIGGRVEQYF.